This T cell receptor beta chain was captured by sequencing in a study of shared clonotypes between healthy human individuals. The wider study: Donors had three CD4 naive, three CD4 memory, two CD8 naive and one CD8 memory plate apiece.

Per the original methods: ImmunoSEQ supplied junction-only sequences lacking quality scores, so filtering was different. TCRdb's copy holds only in-frame clones and misses some; the assay was immunoSEQ multiplex PCR. For V, J and clone size, that table is used; D and trimming come from the DNA. The data contain about 1.5 million clones, 98% of them singletons. Caucasian adults residing in Nashville, Tennessee made up all the donors. Trimming pared 1 base from V and 4 bases from J, leaving 10 bases between. Germline V gene lookup returns CDR1 MGHRA and CDR2 YSYEKL. This CDR3 is built from 15 residues. V gene TRBV4-1 combines with J gene TRBJ1-4; no definite D call. Input material: naive CD4+ T cells sorted from blood. Subset indicated: CD45RA+ positively selected. The sequence came from a man in his thirties or forties in good health. The CDR3 DNA reads as TGCGCCAGCAGCCAAGGTTTGTTCGGTAATGAAAAACTGTTTTTT. Protein product: CASSQGLFGNEKLFF.